A selection of T cell receptor beta chains follows, all from one sample in a study of post-analysis software for immune sequencing data. In TCRdb, the PCR reads were re-called with MiXCR into one record per CDR3 protein. The data contain about 680,000 distinct CDR3 sequences, around 60% of them singletons. Sequencing was performed on blood. The receptors shown here come from a girl aged 2 to 9 with multiple sclerosis. CDR3s include the opening cysteine and the closing phenylalanine or tryptophan. D genes are given only for firm matches. Size values are once, few and many counts, or a class for expanded clones, and some rows have none.

CASNGFVPGELFF	TGTGCCAGTAACGGTTTCGTGCCCGGGGAGCTGTTTTTT	.	TRBV19	.	TRBJ2-2
CASSQAPGGSEAFF	TGTGCCAGCAGCCAAGCGCCAGGGGGGAGTGAAGCTTTCTTT	TRBD1	TRBV14	.	TRBJ1-1
CASSSQGPEAFF	TGTGCCAGCAGCTCGCAGGGTCCTGAAGCTTTCTTT	.	TRBV5-8	.	TRBJ1-1
CASGLGTSGVNQETQYF	TGTGCTAGTGGTTTGGGGACTAGCGGGGTGAACCAAGAGACCCAGTACTTC	TRBD2	TRBV12-5	few	TRBJ2-5
CASSSSDGYTF	TGTGCCAGCAGTTCGTCAGATGGCTACACCTTC	.	TRBV12-3/TRBV12-4	.	TRBJ1-2
CASRRSSEGNSPLHF	TGTGCCAGCAGGCGGTCCTCAGAAGGAAATTCACCCCTCCACTTT	.	TRBV6-2/TRBV6-3	few	TRBJ1-6
CASSGRTGEDSPLHF	TGTGCCAGCAGCGGACGGACAGGGGAAGATTCACCCCTCCACTTT	TRBD1	TRBV7-9	.	TRBJ1-6
CASSSDRGRNNQPQHF	TGTGCCAGCAGCTCAGACAGGGGAAGGAACAATCAGCCCCAGCATTTT	TRBD1	TRBV5-6	.	TRBJ1-5
CASSSGLVNNEQYF	TGTGCCAGCAGCTCTGGACTAGTTAACAATGAGCAGTACTTC	TRBD2	TRBV7-9	.	TRBJ2-5
CASSQDADNEQFF	TGCGCCAGCAGCCAAGACGCGGACAATGAGCAGTTCTTC	.	TRBV4-3	.	TRBJ2-1
CASRRQGFYEQYF	TGCGCCAGCAGGAGGCAAGGGTTCTACGAGCAGTACTTC	.	TRBV5-1	.	TRBJ2-7
CSASGGASTGELFF	TGCAGTGCCTCTGGGGGGGCGAGCACCGGGGAGCTGTTTTTT	.	TRBV20-1	once	TRBJ2-2
CASRRSGASYNEQFF	TGTGCCAGCAGGAGGAGCGGGGCGTCCTACAATGAGCAGTTCTTC	TRBD2	TRBV7-2	.	TRBJ2-1
CASSLVPDRGTGELFF	TGCGCCAGCAGCTTGGTTCCGGACAGGGGCACCGGGGAGCTGTTTTTT	TRBD1	TRBV5-1	.	TRBJ2-2
CASSEREEQPQHF	TGTGCCAGCAGTGAACGAGAGGAGCAGCCCCAGCATTTT	.	TRBV6-1	.	TRBJ1-5
CSALRNGQETQYF	TGCAGTGCTCTGAGGAACGGGCAAGAGACCCAGTACTTC	.	TRBV20-1	.	TRBJ2-5
CSVEEVAGGNTGELFF	TGCAGCGTTGAAGAGGTAGCGGGAGGGAACACCGGGGAGCTGTTTTTT	TRBD2	TRBV29-1	.	TRBJ2-2
CSVEGTGETYEQYF	TGCAGCGTTGAAGGTACAGGGGAGACCTACGAGCAGTACTTC	TRBD1	TRBV29-1	.	TRBJ2-7
CASSRPPSSGANVLTF	TGTGCCAGCAGCCGACCTCCTAGCTCTGGGGCCAACGTCCTGACTTTC	.	TRBV6-2/TRBV6-3	.	TRBJ2-6
CSGAGGQGVHEQYF	TGCAGCGGTGCGGGGGGACAGGGGGTCCACGAGCAGTACTTC	TRBD1	TRBV29-1	.	TRBJ2-7
CASSLGRTSSYNEQFF	TGTGCCAGCAGTTTAGGGAGGACTAGCTCCTACAATGAGCAGTTCTTC	TRBD2	TRBV12-3/TRBV12-4	.	TRBJ2-1
CASSLNRGDQPQHF	TGTGCCAGCAGTTTAAACAGGGGGGATCAGCCCCAGCATTTT	TRBD1	TRBV12-3/TRBV12-4	.	TRBJ1-5
CSVGGPPYGYTF	TGCAGCGTTGGGGGACCTCCTTATGGCTACACCTTC	.	TRBV29-1	few	TRBJ1-2
CASSSGQSYEQYF	TGTGCCAGCAGCTCGGGACAGAGCTACGAGCAGTACTTC	TRBD1	TRBV5-1	many	TRBJ2-7
CATSGDRAYNEQFF	TGTGCCACCTCTGGGGACAGGGCATACAATGAGCAGTTCTTC	.	TRBV21-1	.	TRBJ2-1
CASSPQRGINYGYTF	TGTGCCAGCAGCCCCCAGAGGGGAATTAACTATGGCTACACCTTC	.	TRBV11-2	.	TRBJ1-2
CSARRSGTPYEQYF	TGCAGTGCTAGAAGGTCGGGCACCCCCTACGAGCAGTACTTC	.	TRBV20-1	.	TRBJ2-7
CSARGRGSTPLHF	TGCAGTGCTAGAGGCAGGGGCAGTACCCCCCTCCACTTT	.	TRBV20-1	.	TRBJ1-6
CASSLGGSWSENEQFF	TGTGCCAGCAGTTTAGGAGGGAGCTGGTCCGAAAATGAGCAGTTCTTC	.	TRBV6-6	.	TRBJ2-1
CASSPLGTGDNYGYTF	TGTGCCAGCTCACCACTCGGGACAGGGGATAACTATGGCTACACCTTC	TRBD1	TRBV18	.	TRBJ1-2
CASSQDWREVEVETQYF	TGCGCCAGCAGCCAAGATTGGCGGGAAGTGGAAGTGGAGACCCAGTACTTC	.	TRBV4-3	.	TRBJ2-5
CASREGTVTIYF	TGTGCCAGCAGGGAGGGGACAGTCACCATATATTTT	TRBD1	TRBV6-1	once	TRBJ1-3
CASSTSLETQYF	TGTGCCAGCAGCACCTCATTGGAGACCCAGTACTTC	.	TRBV2	once	TRBJ2-5
CATSREGTSEQFF	TGTGCCACCAGCAGAGAGGGGACTAGTGAGCAGTTCTTC	TRBD2	TRBV15	few	TRBJ2-1
CSVVGVLAVSSYEQYF	TGCAGCGTTGTAGGGGTCTTAGCGGTTAGCTCCTACGAGCAGTACTTC	.	TRBV29-1	few	TRBJ2-7
CSARAGTGGLEKLFF	TGCAGTGCTAGGGCCGGGACAGGGGGACTTGAAAAACTGTTTTTT	TRBD1	TRBV20-1	.	TRBJ1-4
CSAVPELAETYEQYF	TGCAGTGCTGTCCCCGAGCTAGCGGAAACTTACGAGCAGTACTTC	TRBD2	TRBV20-1	few	TRBJ2-7
CATSRVDRAYEQYF	TGTGCCACCAGCAGAGTGGACAGGGCCTACGAGCAGTACTTC	TRBD1	TRBV15	.	TRBJ2-7
CASSSRQGGSPSEQYF	TGTGCCAGCAGTTCCCGTCAAGGCGGGAGCCCTAGTGAGCAGTATTTT	TRBD2	TRBV6-2/TRBV6-3	few	TRBJ2-3
CAGKLLASETQYF	TGTGCCGGCAAATTACTGGCTTCGGAGACCCAGTACTTC	.	TRBV12-3/TRBV12-4	few	TRBJ2-5
CSASRQLSGNTIYF	TGCAGTGCTAGCCGTCAGCTCTCTGGAAACACCATATATTTT	.	TRBV20-1	.	TRBJ1-3
CSVDGLAGDEQFF	TGCAGCGTTGATGGACTAGCGGGGGACGAGCAGTTCTTC	TRBD2	TRBV29-1	.	TRBJ2-1
CASSPEGTHEQYF	TGTGCCAGCTCACCGGAGGGAACCCACGAGCAGTACTTC	.	TRBV18	.	TRBJ2-7
CASSNQGNTEAFF	TGTGCCAGCAGCAATCAGGGGAACACTGAAGCTTTCTTT	.	TRBV7-9	few	TRBJ1-1
CASSPRFSYEQYF	TGTGCCAGCAGCCCGCGTTTCTCCTACGAGCAGTACTTC	.	TRBV3-1	few	TRBJ2-7
CASSGLAGVYNEQFF	TGTGCCAGCAGTGGACTAGCGGGAGTCTACAATGAGCAGTTCTTC	TRBD2	TRBV6-5	few	TRBJ2-1
CASSWGGLAGQSSYNEQFF	TGTGCCAGCAGCTGGGGGGGACTAGCGGGACAGAGCTCCTACAATGAGCAGTTCTTC	TRBD2	TRBV12-3/TRBV12-4	.	TRBJ2-1
CASTRGDRGSVQYF	TGTGCCAGCACCCGTGGGGACAGGGGATCTGTGCAGTACTTC	TRBD1	TRBV12-3/TRBV12-4	.	TRBJ2-5
CASSLTPPAESSYEQYF	TGCGCCAGCAGCTTGACTCCCCCAGCGGAGAGCTCCTACGAGCAGTACTTC	.	TRBV5-1	.	TRBJ2-7
CASSSKTEGIAKNIQYF	TGTGCCAGCAGTTCCAAGACAGAAGGGATAGCCAAAAACATTCAGTACTTC	.	TRBV6-5	few	TRBJ2-4
CSVYTGWVGTEAFF	TGCAGCGTTTATACAGGGTGGGTGGGGACTGAAGCTTTCTTT	.	TRBV29-1	.	TRBJ1-1
CSAPSTSRNEQFF	TGCAGTGCCCCTTCGACTAGTCGGAATGAGCAGTTCTTC	.	TRBV20-1	few	TRBJ2-1